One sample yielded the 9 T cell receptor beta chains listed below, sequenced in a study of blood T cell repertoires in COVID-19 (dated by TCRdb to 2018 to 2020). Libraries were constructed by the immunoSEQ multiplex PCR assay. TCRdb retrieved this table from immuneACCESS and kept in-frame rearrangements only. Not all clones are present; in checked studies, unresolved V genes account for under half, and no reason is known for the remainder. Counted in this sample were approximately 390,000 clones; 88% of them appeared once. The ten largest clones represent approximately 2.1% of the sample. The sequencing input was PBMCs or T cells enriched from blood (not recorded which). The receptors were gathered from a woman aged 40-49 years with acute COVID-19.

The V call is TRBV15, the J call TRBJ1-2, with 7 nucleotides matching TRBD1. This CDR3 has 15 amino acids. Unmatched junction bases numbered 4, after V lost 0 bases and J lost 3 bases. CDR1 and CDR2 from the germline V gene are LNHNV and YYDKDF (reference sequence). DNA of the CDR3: TGTGCCACCAGCAGAGAAAACAGGGGTTACTATGGCTACACCTTC. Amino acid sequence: CATSRENRGYYGYTF.

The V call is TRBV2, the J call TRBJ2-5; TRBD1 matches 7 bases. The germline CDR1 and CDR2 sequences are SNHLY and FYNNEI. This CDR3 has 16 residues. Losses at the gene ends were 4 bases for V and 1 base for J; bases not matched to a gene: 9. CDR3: CASSGVRGSGQETQYF. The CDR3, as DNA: TGTGCCAGCAGTGGGGTCAGGGGGTCGGGCCAAGAGACCCAGTACTTC. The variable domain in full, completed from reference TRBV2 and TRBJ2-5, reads EPEVTQTPSHQVTQMGQEVILRCVPISNHLYFYWYRQILGQKVEFLVSFYNNEISEKSEIFDDQFSVERPDGSNFTLKIRSTKLEDSAMYFCASSGVRGSGQETQYFGPGTRLLVL.

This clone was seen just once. The CDR3 sequence is CASSFFSPAPRLGNTIYF. CDR3 bases: TGTGCCAGCAGCTTTTTTTCCCCCGCACCCAGGCTAGGAAACACCATATATTTT. V gene TRBV7-9 combines with J gene TRBJ1-3, with D unclear. V gave up 3 bases and J gave up 4 bases, with 22 bases separating them. This CDR3 has 18 residues. Germline V gene data show CDR1 as SEHNR and CDR2 as FQNEAQ (reference sequence).

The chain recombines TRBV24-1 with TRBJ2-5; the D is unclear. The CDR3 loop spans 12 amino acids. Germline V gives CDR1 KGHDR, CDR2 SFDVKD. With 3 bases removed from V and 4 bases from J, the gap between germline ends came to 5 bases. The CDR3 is CATSDPRETQYF. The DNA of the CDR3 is TGTGCCACCAGTGATCCCAGAGAGACCCAGTACTTC.

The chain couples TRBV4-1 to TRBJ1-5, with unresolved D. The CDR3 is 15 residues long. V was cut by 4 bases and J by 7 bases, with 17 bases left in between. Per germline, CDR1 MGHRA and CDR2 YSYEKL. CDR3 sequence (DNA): TGCGCCAGCAGCCCCTCCCATGACACGGGGCAGCCCCAGCATTTT. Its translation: CASSPSHDTGQPQHF.

CDR3 bases: TGCGCCAGCAGCCAAGGCTTTAGGACTAGCGGGGGTCCTGGGGAGACCCAGTACTTC. Translated: CASSQGFRTSGGPGETQYF. This chain links TRBV4-1 with TRBJ2-5; the match to TRBD2 covers 13 bases. The J segment lost 5 bases and the V segment lost 1 base, leaving 13 bases of the junction unmatched. CDR1 is MGHRA, CDR2 YSYEKL, per germline. There are 19 residues in the CDR3.

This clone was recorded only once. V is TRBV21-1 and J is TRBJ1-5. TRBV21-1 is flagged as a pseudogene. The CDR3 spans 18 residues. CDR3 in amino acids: CASSKKSRPDFFNQPQHF. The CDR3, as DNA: TGTGCCAGCAGCAAGAAGTCGCGACCAGACTTTTTCAATCAGCCCCAGCATTTT.

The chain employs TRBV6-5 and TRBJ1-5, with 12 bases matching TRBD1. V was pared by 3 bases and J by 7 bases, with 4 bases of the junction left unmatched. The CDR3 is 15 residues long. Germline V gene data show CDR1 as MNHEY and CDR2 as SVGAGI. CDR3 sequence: CASSYPGQGAQPQHF. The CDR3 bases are TGTGCCAGCAGTTATCCGGGACAGGGGGCGCAGCCCCAGCATTTT.

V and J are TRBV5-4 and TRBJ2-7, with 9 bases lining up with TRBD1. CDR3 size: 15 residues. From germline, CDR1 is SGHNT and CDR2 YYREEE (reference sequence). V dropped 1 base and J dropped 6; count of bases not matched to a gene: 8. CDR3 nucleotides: TGTGCCAGCAGCTTGAAGAGGGACAGGGCTTCCGAGCAGTACTTC. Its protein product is CASSLKRDRASEQYF.